The 26 T cell receptor beta chains below were found in one sample sequenced in a study of blood T cells in healthy people across ages. Alongside a J-beta primer mix, a sample-barcoded 5' primer served in a second PCR lasting 7 to 11 cycles. TCRdb redid the calling of the 5' RACE reads with MiXCR, one entry per CDR3 protein. This table has about 830,000 distinct CDR3 sequences, 60% to 80% appearing once. Sample: blood. Receptors originate from a man aged 30 to 39 in good health.

This clonotype was seen just once. The CDR3 coding sequence is TGTGCCAGCAGTCCGGGTCGCCGGCAGCGTCCGCCTAGCACAGATACGCAGTATTTT. Translating gives CASSPGRRQRPPSTDTQYF. This chain connects TRBV6-1 to TRBJ2-3, with D unresolved. The CDR3 length is 19 residues. Per the germline V gene, CDR1 is MNHNS and CDR2 is SASEGT. Trimming shortened V by 5 bases and J by 0 bases, and 24 bases separated the two germline ends.

J is TRBJ1-2 and V is TRBV28; a weak D match, TRBD1 (6 bases). Trimming removed 2 bases at V and 4 bases at J, with 14 bases between. The length of the CDR3 is 15 residues. Germline CDR1 reads MDHEN; CDR2 reads SYDVKM. CDR3 residues: CASSLPGGALYGYTF. The CDR3 DNA follows: TGTGCCAGCAGTTTACCCGGGGGGGCCCTCTATGGCTACACCTTC.

This clonotype was seen a single time. This chain links TRBV5-1 with TRBJ2-1; TRBD1 aligns across 7 bases. V lost 4 bases and J lost 5; bases outside the gene matches: 9. The CDR3 is 15 amino acids. Per germline, CDR1 SGHRS and CDR2 YFSETQ. The CDR3 region is CASSQGQATHNEQFF. DNA of the CDR3: TGCGCCAGCAGCCAAGGACAGGCAACCCACAATGAGCAGTTCTTC.

The chain joins TRBV20-1 to TRBJ2-4, with D perhaps TRBD2 (6 bases). The J call could be wrong; TRBJ2-7 is a better fit for the DNA end. CDR3 length: 16 amino acids. CDR1 DFQATT and CDR2 SNEGSKA come from the germline V gene (reference sequence). CDR3 coding DNA: TGCAGTGCTCTTCCTACACGCGGGACTTGGCACCACGAGCAGTACTTC. Amino acid sequence: CSALPTRGTWHHEQYF.

The chain couples TRBV4-2 to TRBJ1-1; D gene unclear. The CDR3 extends over 12 amino acids. The V end was cut by 5 bases, the J end by 5 bases, with 9 bases between. Looked up from germline, CDR1 is LGHNA and CDR2 is YNFKEQ. The CDR3 region is CASSAPGTEAFF. The CDR3, as DNA: TGTGCCAGCAGCGCCCCGGGAACTGAAGCTTTCTTT.

On this clonotype: A much larger clone lies one base from this, so it may be a read error. CDR3 in amino acids: CAGSQVSGAYEQYF. CDR3 in DNA: TGTGCCGGCAGCCAAGTCTCGGGAGCTTACGAGCAGTACTTC. The chain is built from TRBV14 and TRBJ2-7; D is possibly TRBD2 (6 bases). Per germline, CDR1 SGHDN and CDR2 FVKESK. This CDR3 is built from 14 residues.

The chain combines TRBV9 with TRBJ2-1, with 9 bases fitting TRBD1. The V gene's germline CDR1 is SGDLS and CDR2 YYNGEE. The CDR3 loop spans 15 amino acids. Germline trimming cut 3 bases from V and 4 bases from J; bases unmatched to any gene: 5. CDR3 DNA: TGTGCCAGCAGCGACACAGGGGGCGTATACAATGAGCAGTTCTTC. It specifies CASSDTGGVYNEQFF. Complete variable domain (other parts from reference TRBV9 and TRBJ2-1): DSGVTQTPKHLITATGQRVTLRCSPRSGDLSVYWYQQSLDQGLQFLIQYYNGEERAKGNILERFSAQQFPDLHSELNLSSLELGDSALYFCASSDTGGVYNEQFFGPGTRLTVL.

The rearrangement uses TRBV10-3 and TRBJ2-5; the match to TRBD1 covers 10 bases. The J call may be mistaken, given a closer DNA end match to TRBJ2-7. CDR3 length: 15 amino acids. Germline CDR1 and CDR2: ENHRY and SYGVKD. Here the CDR3 reads CAISESETGGHEQYF. The CDR3, as DNA: TGTGCCATCAGTGAGTCGGAGACAGGGGGCCACGAGCAGTACTTC.

The V and J genes are TRBV5-1 and TRBJ2-5; 12 bases are shared with TRBD2. There are 16 residues in the CDR3. Germline V CDR1 and CDR2: SGHRS, YFSETQ. V shed 1 base, J shed 2 bases, and the junction held 3 bases outside the gene matches. DNA for the CDR3: TGCGCCAGCAGCTTGACGACTAGCGGGGGACAAGAGACCCAGTACTTC. Its translation: CASSLTTSGGQETQYF.

The rearrangement joins TRBV6-5 to TRBJ1-2, with D possibly being TRBD1 (6 bases). V lost 0 bases and J 5 bases, leaving 22 bases between the germline ends. The CDR3 runs to 18 residues. Germline-derived CDR1 and CDR2 are MNHEY and SVGAGI. The CDR3 DNA follows: TGTGCCAGCAGTTACTCCCGCCGGGGGCGACCTATACCATATGGCTACACCTTC. It yields the protein CASSYSRRGRPIPYGYTF.

The J gene is TRBJ2-1, the V gene TRBV6-2 or TRBV6-3; 10 bases map to TRBD2. V shed 11 bases, J shed 2 bases, and the junction held 6 bases outside the gene matches. Germline CDR1 is MNHEY and CDR2 is SVGEGT. CDR3 length: 14 residues. Here the CDR3 reads CAANSGGPYNEQFF. In nucleotides, the CDR3 is TGTGCCGCCAATAGCGGGGGGCCCTACAATGAGCAGTTCTTC.

The rearrangement links TRBV28 to TRBJ1-1; no definite D call. The CDR3 has 15 amino acids. CDR1 and CDR2 from the germline V gene are MDHEN and SYDVKM. V was shortened by 1 base and J by 1 base, with 10 bases between the two germline ends. The CDR3 is CASSLYSGGNTEAFF. Written as DNA, the CDR3 is TGTGCCAGCAGTTTATATTCGGGAGGGAACACTGAAGCTTTCTTT.

This chain connects TRBV15 to TRBJ2-1, with 10 bases lining up with TRBD2. V trimming: 1 base; J trimming: 8 bases; junction bases outside the gene matches: 5. The CDR3 loop spans 15 amino acids. Looked up from germline, CDR1 is LNHNV and CDR2 is YYDKDF (reference sequence). The CDR3 protein is CATSRVISGGHEQFF. The CDR3 DNA follows: TGTGCCACCAGCAGAGTCATTAGCGGGGGGCATGAGCAGTTCTTC. Looking up the rest from reference TRBV15 and TRBJ2-1 gives the full variable domain: DAMVIQNPRYQVTQFGKPVTLSCSQTLNHNVMYWYQQKSSQAPKLLFHYYDKDFNNEADTPDNFQSRRPNTSFCFLDIRSPGLGDTAMYLCATSRVISGGHEQFFGPGTRLTVL.

The J gene is TRBJ2-1, the V gene TRBV10-3; 8 bases are a match to TRBD2. Germline trimming cut 0 bases from V and 2 bases from J; bases unmatched to any gene: 0. CDR3 size: 15 residues. Looked up from germline, CDR1 is ENHRY and CDR2 is SYGVKD. CDR3 sequence (DNA): TGTGCCATCAGTGAGTCGCGGGGGGCCTACAATGAGCAGTTCTTC. Its protein product is CAISESRGAYNEQFF.

This clonotype was seen more than once but under ten times. This chain connects TRBV25-1 to TRBJ1-2, with a weak D call TRBD1 (5 bases). CDR3 length: 17 amino acids. From germline, CDR1 is MGHDK and CDR2 SYGVNS. The ends were cut back, 7 bases at V and 7 bases at J, with 28 bases in the middle. For the CDR3, the DNA is TGTGCCAGCACTCCAAAGGGCACAGGCCCTCTATTATCTGGCTACACCTTC. Its protein is CASTPKGTGPLLSGYTF.

A few counts support this clonotype. Here the CDR3 reads CASTLTGTRETQYF. The CDR3 nucleotides are TGTGCCAGCACCTTAACCGGGACTAGGGAGACCCAGTACTTC. V and J are TRBV3-1 and TRBJ2-5; 8 bases line up with TRBD2. V was clipped by 7 bases and J by 5 bases; unmatched bases: 9. From germline, CDR1 is LGHDT and CDR2 YNNKEL (reference sequence). The CDR3 is 14 residues long.

The chain employs TRBV4-3 and TRBJ2-3; a weak D match, TRBD2 (6 bases). Germline loops: CDR1 LGHNA, CDR2 YSLEER. The CDR3 has 15 residues. The V gene lost 1 base and the J gene lost 4 bases, with 12 bases spanning the gap. The CDR3 DNA reads as TGCGCCAGCAGCCAAGTGGGCGGGGCAGCAGATACGCAGTATTTT. This gives the protein CASSQVGGAADTQYF.

This clonotype was counted only a few times. The genes are TRBV12-3 or TRBV12-4 and TRBJ2-1, with 9 bases fitting TRBD2. The CDR3 is 16 residues long. Trimming took 1 base from V and 14 from J; bases not matched to a gene: 15. CDR3 in DNA: TGTGCCAGCAGTTTAGGATCGACTAGCGGACGCGCCACGGAGTTCTTC. Translation gives CASSLGSTSGRATEFF.

The V and J genes are TRBV18 and TRBJ2-7; TRBD1 agrees at 7 bases. Germline loops: CDR1 KGHSH, CDR2 LQKENI. CDR3 length: 15 amino acids. J gave up 0 bases and V 5 bases, and 7 bases lay outside the gene matches. The DNA of the CDR3 is TGTGCCAGCTCAGCCACAGGGGAAAGCTCCTACGAGCAGTACTTC. Its protein product is CASSATGESSYEQYF.

This chain connects TRBV12-3 or TRBV12-4 to TRBJ2-4; D is undetermined. The length of the CDR3 is 12 residues. With 3 bases removed from V and 9 bases from J, the gap between germline ends came to 9 bases. The CDR3 here is CASSFSTGIQYF. CDR3 coding DNA: TGTGCCAGCAGTTTTAGTACGGGCATTCAGTACTTC.

This CDR3 is CASSSSSGAAYNEQFF. CDR3 DNA sequence: TGTGCCAGCAGCTCCTCTTCGGGGGCAGCCTACAATGAGCAGTTCTTC. The chain recombines TRBV9 with TRBJ2-1; D assignment may be TRBD1 or TRBD2 (6 bases each). The CDR3 has 16 residues. V lost 4 bases and J 2 bases, leaving 16 bases between the germline ends. Germline CDR1 reads SGDLS; CDR2 reads YYNGEE.

V gene TRBV6-1 combines with J gene TRBJ2-7, with D tentatively TRBD1 (6 bases). This CDR3 comprises 19 residues. Germline V CDR1 and CDR2: MNHNS, SASEGT. V was pared by 0 bases and J by 4 bases, with 25 bases between. CDR3 nucleotide sequence: TGTGCCAGCAGTGAAGCCCAATTACCGTCGACAGGTTGGGCATACGAGCAGTACTTC. Protein product: CASSEAQLPSTGWAYEQYF.

This clonotype has a handful of counts. The rearrangement links TRBV6-5 to TRBJ2-5; 11 bases match TRBD2. The CDR3 spans 15 residues. The germline V gene encodes CDR1 MNHEY and CDR2 SVGAGI. Trimming removed 6 bases from V and 2 bases from J; junction bases left unmatched: 5. In nucleotides, the CDR3 is TGTGCCAGCAGACCGGGACTAGCGGCACAAGAGACCCAGTACTTC. The encoded protein is CASRPGLAAQETQYF.

This rearrangement joins TRBV6-5 to TRBJ1-2; weak D call: TRBD1 (5 bases). This CDR3 region has 14 residues. The ends were cut back, 1 base at V and 8 bases at J, with 14 bases in the middle. Per the germline V gene, CDR1 is MNHEY and CDR2 is SVGAGI. CDR3 in amino acids: CASSYYQGEGGYTF. The CDR3 DNA reads as TGTGCCAGCAGTTACTACCAGGGCGAGGGGGGCTACACCTTC.

With regard to this clonotype: An end of the junction does not agree with germline; a read error may underlie this. V and J are TRBV20-1 and TRBJ2-5; 9 nucleotides line up with TRBD2. The CDR3 runs 16 residues. CDR1 is DFQATT, CDR2 SNEGSKA, per germline (reference sequence). The CDR3 is CSARGVTSGDQETQYF. The CDR3 bases are TGCAGTGCTAGAGGTGTGACTAGCGGAGACCAGGAGACCCAGTACTTC.

The chain links TRBV9 to TRBJ1-5; D is unclear. Germline CDR1 is SGDLS and CDR2 is YYNGEE. The CDR3 is 12 residues long. Trimming pared 7 bases from V and 3 bases from J, leaving 8 bases between. CDR3 in DNA: TGTGCCAGCGGAAGGCCCAATCAGCCCCAGCATTTT. It encodes CASGRPNQPQHF.